This T cell receptor (beta chain) was retrieved from a study of STAT5B mutations in CD4+ large granular lymphocyte leukemia. General study findings and limits: Main leukemic clonotypes were patient-specific, but roughly 26% appeared at low frequency elsewhere. TRBV06-family usage was enriched in top patient clones (8/27) versus controls (2/35). Patient CD4-sorted repertoires stayed more clonal than healthy ones after leukemic-clone removal.

V was shortened by 10 bases and J by 2 bases, with 14 bases between the two germline ends. CDR1 and CDR2 (germline): LNHDA, SQIVND (reference sequence). The CDR3 has 13 amino acids. Libraries were prepared by immunoSEQ multiplex PCR; TCRdb keeps only in-frame clonotypes and omits some of them. Of approximately 31,000 clones listed, about two thirds are singletons. Only a few counts were recorded for this clone. The antigen remains unidentified. This chain joins TRBV19 and TRBJ1-2; D remains unclear. The sample comprised CD4+ T cells from blood buffy coats. The receptor was isolated from a human donor in good health. The CDR3 nucleotides read TGTGCCACCCGGACGCAGGACAACTATGGCTACACCTTC. Amino acid sequence: CATRTQDNYGYTF.